This is a list of T cell receptor beta chains from one sample in a study of CD8 T cells in ankylosing spondylitis. MiXCR was run by TCRdb on the 5' RACE reads, yielding one entry per CDR3 protein. The repertoire holds 190,000 or so distinct CDR3 sequences, with roughly 13% as singletons. The specimen sequenced was blood, either unsorted or a sorted T cell fraction (not recorded which). The receptor source for this set is a male donor with ankylosing spondylitis or in good health (not recorded which). Each CDR3 is given with its conserved first and last residue. Each record gives: J gene, V gene, CDR3 protein.

J gene: TRBJ2-1; V gene: TRBV7-9; CDR3 protein: CASSLRARSYNEQFF
J gene: TRBJ2-7; V gene: TRBV19; CDR3 protein: CASSIAARGYEQYF
J gene: TRBJ2-1; V gene: TRBV6-4; CDR3 protein: CASSLFSGTLYNEQFF
J gene: TRBJ1-1; V gene: TRBV24-1; CDR3 protein: CATTRDRANTEAFF
J gene: TRBJ2-6; V gene: TRBV12-5; CDR3 protein: CASGPGGVGANVLTF
J gene: TRBJ1-1; V gene: TRBV9; CDR3 protein: CASSVATRGVPEAFF
J gene: TRBJ1-1; V gene: TRBV29-1; CDR3 protein: CSVEEAGGPEAFF
J gene: TRBJ2-3; V gene: TRBV24-1; CDR3 protein: CATSDPLHTDTQYF
J gene: TRBJ2-2; V gene: TRBV27; CDR3 protein: CASSMGAGELFF
J gene: TRBJ1-3; V gene: TRBV6-5; CDR3 protein: CASSYTILQGSGNTIYF
J gene: TRBJ2-5; V gene: TRBV12-3/TRBV12-4; CDR3 protein: CASSYGGQFVETQYF
J gene: TRBJ2-1; V gene: TRBV29-1; CDR3 protein: CSVPPPGLGQNNEQFF
J gene: TRBJ2-1; V gene: TRBV27; CDR3 protein: CASSLVGAGGFYNEQFF
J gene: TRBJ2-1; V gene: TRBV12-3/TRBV12-4; CDR3 protein: CASSLIAGTGNEQFF
J gene: TRBJ2-2; V gene: TRBV6-1; CDR3 protein: CASSDGTGITGELFF
J gene: TRBJ2-3; V gene: TRBV27; CDR3 protein: CASSLNRLGVDTQYF
J gene: TRBJ2-1; V gene: TRBV13; CDR3 protein: CASSVPGGTYNEQFF
J gene: TRBJ2-1; V gene: TRBV10-1; CDR3 protein: CASSESLEGREQFF
J gene: TRBJ1-1; V gene: TRBV12-3/TRBV12-4; CDR3 protein: CASAPGGSTEAFF
J gene: TRBJ2-7; V gene: TRBV7-9; CDR3 protein: CASSSTAAEGDEQYF
J gene: TRBJ1-3; V gene: TRBV3-1; CDR3 protein: CASSQAVRDRISSGNTIYF
J gene: TRBJ1-1; V gene: TRBV4-1; CDR3 protein: CASSQERDTEAFF
J gene: TRBJ2-3; V gene: TRBV4-2; CDR3 protein: CASSQSRTSGGPTDTQYF
J gene: TRBJ2-2; V gene: TRBV14; CDR3 protein: CASSLIDLGGTGELFF
J gene: TRBJ1-5; V gene: TRBV19; CDR3 protein: CASSISGRGTVDQPQHF
J gene: TRBJ2-7; V gene: TRBV27; CDR3 protein: CASSLLAATTYEQYF
J gene: TRBJ2-7; V gene: TRBV5-4; CDR3 protein: CASSSVAGDEQYF
J gene: TRBJ2-3; V gene: TRBV6-4; CDR3 protein: CASAKRGSSDTQYF
J gene: TRBJ1-4; V gene: TRBV5-1; CDR3 protein: CASSLDSFDGKLFF
J gene: TRBJ1-5; V gene: TRBV4-1; CDR3 protein: CASSDAGSNQPQHF
J gene: TRBJ2-3; V gene: TRBV24-1; CDR3 protein: CATSDPGLSDTQYF
J gene: TRBJ2-3; V gene: TRBV7-9; CDR3 protein: CASSLTGESTDTQYF
J gene: TRBJ1-2; V gene: TRBV13; CDR3 protein: CASSLGPNYGYTF
J gene: TRBJ2-1; V gene: TRBV5-1; CDR3 protein: CASSLRQEVYRLNEQFF
J gene: TRBJ1-1; V gene: TRBV7-9; CDR3 protein: CASSPQGTWNTEAFF